This T cell receptor (beta chain) is from a study of CD8+CD57+ T cells in acquired aplastic anemia. In the study overall: DNA per sorted CD4+ or CD8+ sample ranged 0.2 to 27.4 ug, averaging 3.2 ug. Study-wide points: Sharing between patients and controls was observed for twenty-nine CD8+ CDR3 sequences.

This clonotype was seen many times. Its antigen is undetermined. The TCR beta profiling, which covered VDJ combination and CDR3 sequence, was carried out using genomic DNA as the template. Using its own MiXCR run on the reads, TCRdb lists one record per CDR3 protein. Here the sample spans approximately 98,000 distinct CDR3 sequences, around 50% being singletons. Germline-derived CDR1 and CDR2 are SGHDT and YYEEEE. With V trimmed by 4 bases and J by 2 bases, 11 bases remained unmatched. The CDR3 runs 16 residues. The chain links TRBV5-6 to TRBJ2-5, with 7 bases lining up with TRBD2. The receptor's source is a human donor in good health, serving as a control. The specimen sequenced was sorted CD4+, CD8+, or CD8+CD57+ T cells (not recorded which) from PBMCs. CDR3 in DNA: TGTGCCAGCAGCCCCTTCGGTGGGGGGGATCAAGAGACCCAGTACTTC. It translates to CASSPFGGGDQETQYF.